The next 28 T cell receptor beta chains were all read from a single sample in a study of cytomegalovirus exposure and HLA in healthy donors. The PCR ran on 60 Vbeta and 13 Jbeta primers. The table came from immunoSEQ multiplex PCR; TCRdb's copy has only in-frame clones and leaves some out. The sample consists of 190,000 or so clones, roughly 78% of them appearing once. The specimen sequenced was PBMCs. The source of these receptors is a boy younger than 18 in good health and CMV-seronegative.

This chain connects TRBV12-5 to TRBJ2-2; 8 nucleotides align to TRBD1. This CDR3 is 18 amino acids long. The germline V gene encodes CDR1 LGHNT and CDR2 FRNRAP. The J segment lost 1 base and the V segment lost 6 bases, leaving 13 bases of the junction unmatched. CDR3 region: CASGLTLLTGGNTGELFF. The DNA for the CDR3 is TGTGCTAGTGGCTTAACCCTCCTTACAGGGGGGAACACCGGGGAGCTGTTTTTT.

The J gene is TRBJ1-1, the V gene TRBV9, with 7 bases that match TRBD1. V was clipped by 2 bases and J by 2 bases; unmatched bases: 6. This CDR3 comprises 15 residues. From germline, CDR1 is SGDLS and CDR2 YYNGEE. The CDR3 reads CASSVHQGENTEAFF. The CDR3 coding sequence is TGTGCCAGCAGCGTCCATCAGGGGGAAAACACTGAAGCTTTCTTT.

This clone was recorded once. The chain carries TRBV29-1 and TRBJ1-2; D call uncertain. The V gene's germline CDR1 is SQVTM and CDR2 ANQGSEA. The CDR3 is made up of 11 amino acids. Trimming removed 3 bases at V and 8 bases at J, with 10 bases between. The CDR3 coding sequence is TGCAGCGTTGATGGAGGGCTCGGCTACACCTTC. Amino acid sequence: CSVDGGLGYTF.

CDR3 nucleotides: TGCGCCAGCAGCTTGATGGGACAGGGTGGGAATGAGCAGTTCTTC. Translation gives CASSLMGQGGNEQFF. The J gene is TRBJ2-1, the V gene TRBV5-1, with 9 bases aligning to TRBD1. Per the germline V gene, CDR1 is SGHRS and CDR2 is YFSETQ. This CDR3 is built from 15 residues. V lost 1 base and J lost 7; bases outside the gene matches: 6.

This chain links TRBV2 with TRBJ2-5; TRBD1 might be the D (5 bases). Germline CDR1 SNHLY, CDR2 FYNNEI. V lost 3 bases to trimming and J lost 4 bases, with 6 bases between them. The CDR3 loop spans 12 amino acids. CDR3 sequence reads: CASSEGRETQYF. DNA of the CDR3: TGTGCCAGCAGTGAGGGGCGAGAGACCCAGTACTTC.

This clone has more than one count but fewer than ten. The V gene is TRBV5-6, the J gene TRBJ1-3; possibly TRBD1 for D (5 bases). This CDR3 is 14 amino acids long. Looked up from germline, CDR1 is SGHDT and CDR2 is YYEEEE. Trimming took off 5 bases at V and 12 bases at J, with 21 bases between the two ends. DNA for the CDR3: TGTGCCAGCAGGGTCCGGGGGTCTGGAAAGGGCATATATTTT. It encodes CASRVRGSGKGIYF.

This clone has a handful of counts. V is TRBV9 and J is TRBJ1-4; D might be TRBD1 (5 bases). Trimming took 3 bases from V and 0 from J, leaving 9 bases between them. CDR1 is SGDLS and CDR2 is YYNGEE in the germline V gene. The CDR3 has 15 amino acids. As DNA, the CDR3 is TGTGCCAGCAGCGCAGGGCTTTCAACTAATGAAAAACTGTTTTTT. It is translated as CASSAGLSTNEKLFF.

The chain uses TRBV19 and TRBJ2-2; TRBD2 matches 11 bases. J gave up 5 bases and V 5 bases, and 7 bases lay outside the gene matches. The CDR3 contains 16 residues. CDR1 and CDR2 (germline): LNHDA, SQIVND (reference sequence). The CDR3 sequence is CASSPLAGGFTGELFF. The CDR3 nucleotides read TGTGCCAGTAGTCCCCTAGCGGGAGGTTTTACCGGGGAGCTGTTTTTT.

The rearrangement joins TRBV7-3 to TRBJ1-2, with D maybe TRBD1 (6 bases). The germline V gene encodes CDR1 SGHTA and CDR2 FQGTGA. Trimming removed 4 bases at V and 8 bases at J, with 14 bases between. The CDR3 sequence is 13 residues long. The CDR3 reads CASSSETGLGYTF. CDR3 coding DNA: TGTGCCAGCAGCTCAGAGACAGGTTTAGGCTACACCTTC.

The chain employs TRBV6-5 and TRBJ2-1; 7 positions match TRBD2. The germline V gene has CDR1 MNHEY and CDR2 SVGAGI. Trimming removed 6 bases from V and 4 bases from J; junction bases left unmatched: 9. The CDR3 is 15 amino acids. CDR3 protein: CASSRSGLEYNEQFF. CDR3 bases: TGTGCCAGCAGCCGATCAGGACTAGAATACAATGAGCAGTTCTTC.

The CDR3 is CASSQRGLAGVGAKNIQYF. DNA for the CDR3: TGTGCCAGCAGCCAGCGGGGACTAGCGGGAGTTGGGGCCAAAAACATTCAGTACTTC. The chain joins TRBV7-2 to TRBJ2-4; 14 nucleotides match TRBD2. V lost 5 bases, J lost 1 base, and 10 bases stayed unmatched. The CDR3 is 19 residues long. Germline V gene sequence: CDR1 SGHTA, CDR2 FQGNSA.

The genes are TRBV2 and TRBJ1-2; possibly TRBD1 for D (5 bases). The CDR3 has 13 residues. Germline V gives CDR1 SNHLY, CDR2 FYNNEI. The ends were cut back, 4 bases at V and 4 bases at J, with 10 bases in the middle. The DNA for the CDR3 is TGTGCCAGCAGTGCCATCGACAGCTATGGCTACACCTTC. Translated, it gives CASSAIDSYGYTF.

The V gene is TRBV7-3, the J gene TRBJ2-6; perhaps TRBD1 as D (6 bases). This CDR3 is built from 21 residues. CDR1 is SGHTA and CDR2 is FQGTGA in the germline V gene. V was cut by 5 bases and J by 0 bases, with 26 bases left in between. Here the CDR3 DNA reads TGTGCCAGCAGCCCGCTAGGGTGGACTGAGGGGACACTCTCTGGGGCCAACGTCCTGACTTTC. Residues: CASSPLGWTEGTLSGANVLTF.

The chain employs TRBV19 and TRBJ2-3; 13 positions agree with TRBD2. V dropped 6 bases and J dropped 2; count of bases not matched to a gene: 11. The CDR3 totals 18 residues. Per germline, CDR1 LNHDA and CDR2 SQIVND (reference sequence). The CDR3 region is CASSRLAGGGYDTDTQYF. The CDR3 nucleotides are TGTGCCAGTAGCAGACTAGCGGGGGGAGGGTATGACACAGATACGCAGTATTTT. Supplemented by reference TRBV19 and TRBJ2-3, the full variable domain reads DGGITQSPKYLFRKEGQNVTLSCEQNLNHDAMYWYRQDPGQGLRLIYYSQIVNDFQKGDIAEGYSVSREKKESFPLTVTSAQKNPTAFYLCASSRLAGGGYDTDTQYFGPGTRLTVL.

The chain is built from TRBV11-3 and TRBJ1-1; TRBD1 might be the D (6 bases). Germline CDR1 is SGHNT and CDR2 is YENEEA. The CDR3 is 13 residues long. V lost 3 bases to trimming and J lost 6 bases, with 11 bases between them. The CDR3 DNA is TGTGCCAGCAGCTTCTGGGCAGGGGCTGAAGCTTTCTTT. Translation gives CASSFWAGAEAFF.

The CDR3 sequence: CASSTPQRTGNYGYTF. The CDR3 coding sequence is TGTGCCAGCAGCACTCCCCAGAGGACAGGGAACTATGGCTACACCTTC. The chain has TRBV14 and TRBJ1-2, with 8 bases lining up with TRBD1. Germline V lookup: CDR1 SGHDN, CDR2 FVKESK. This CDR3 region has 16 residues. Losses at the gene ends were 5 bases for V and 2 bases for J; bases not matched to a gene: 10.

V is TRBV5-1 and J is TRBJ2-7; the D gene is possibly TRBD1 (6 bases). V was pared by 3 bases and J by 0 bases, with 16 bases between. The CDR3 runs 16 residues. Germline V CDR1 and CDR2: SGHRS, YFSETQ. The chain's CDR3 is CASSSDLDRFSYEQYF. The CDR3 DNA is TGCGCCAGCAGCTCCGACCTCGACAGGTTCTCCTACGAGCAGTACTTC. The full variable domain, its missing parts supplied by reference TRBV5-1 and TRBJ2-7, is KAGVTQTPRYLIKTRGQQVTLSCSPISGHRSVSWYQQTPGQGLQFLFEYFSETQRNKGNFPGRFSGRQFSNSRSEMNVSTLELGDSALYLCASSSDLDRFSYEQYFGPGTRLTVT.

The chain uses TRBV10-3 and TRBJ2-1; possibly TRBD2 for D (6 bases). Per germline, CDR1 ENHRY and CDR2 SYGVKD. This CDR3 spans 13 amino acids. The V and J ends lost 6 bases and 7 bases respectively, with 13 bases between them. The CDR3 sequence is CAIRDGGANEQFF. The CDR3 region has the DNA TGTGCCATCAGGGACGGCGGGGCTAATGAGCAGTTCTTC.

The gene calls are TRBV5-5 and TRBJ1-1; D is ambiguous. The CDR3 is 12 residues long. Trimming left V 3 bases short and J 3 bases short, with 6 bases between. Germline V gives CDR1 SGHKS, CDR2 YYEKEE (reference sequence). The CDR3 protein is CASSSLYTEAFF. CDR3 nucleotides: TGTGCCAGCAGCTCCCTCTACACTGAAGCTTTCTTT.

The chain links TRBV9 to TRBJ1-2; possible D gene TRBD1, 5 bases. Germline V lookup: CDR1 SGDLS, CDR2 YYNGEE. V was cut by 0 bases and J by 4 bases, with 13 bases left in between. The CDR3 consists of 15 residues. For the CDR3, the DNA is TGTGCCAGCAGCGTAGATCGACAGCCTAGCTATGGCTACACCTTC. This sequence encodes CASSVDRQPSYGYTF. Complete variable domain (other parts from reference TRBV9 and TRBJ1-2): DSGVTQTPKHLITATGQRVTLRCSPRSGDLSVYWYQQSLDQGLQFLIQYYNGEERAKGNILERFSAQQFPDLHSELNLSSLELGDSALYFCASSVDRQPSYGYTFGSGTRLTVV.

J is TRBJ1-1 and V is TRBV5-1; tentatively, D is TRBD1 (5 bases). CDR1 SGHRS and CDR2 YFSETQ come from the germline V gene. The CDR3 runs 14 residues. V was shortened by 0 bases and J by 4 bases, with 10 bases between the two germline ends. The CDR3 DNA follows: TGCGCCAGCAGCTTGGGGGGCGCGAGCACTGAAGCTTTCTTT. It specifies CASSLGGASTEAFF.

V gene TRBV6-1 combines with J gene TRBJ2-7; no clear D gene. The CDR3 has 15 amino acids. Germline V CDR1 and CDR2: MNHNS, SASEGT. V lost 4 bases to trimming and J lost 6 bases, with 19 bases between them. The CDR3 nucleotides are TGTGCCAGCAGTGCCCTTGTTTCCGGGTTGAGCGAGCAGTACTTC. This sequence encodes CASSALVSGLSEQYF.

V is TRBV6-8 and J is TRBJ2-7, with 8 bases that match TRBD2. CDR3 length: 19 residues. The trim removed 4 bases at V and 0 bases at J, leaving 17 bases unmatched. Germline V CDR1 and CDR2: MNHGY, SAAAGT. CDR3 bases: TGTGCCAGCAGTTTTGGTCTAGCGGGTAGCGGCACATTCTCCTACGAGCAGTACTTC. It specifies CASSFGLAGSGTFSYEQYF.

The J gene is TRBJ2-1, the V gene TRBV5-4; the D gene is possibly TRBD1 (6 bases). Between the trimmed V and J ends, which lost 3 bases and 8 bases, there was a span of 12 bases. The CDR3 contains 13 residues. CDR1 SGHNT and CDR2 YYREEE come from the germline V gene (reference sequence). The CDR3 region is CASSSDRRDEQFF. CDR3 coding DNA: TGTGCCAGCAGCTCCGACAGGAGAGATGAGCAGTTCTTC.

The V gene is TRBV5-1, the J gene TRBJ2-3; 10 bases are shared with TRBD1. The germline gives CDR1 SGHRS, CDR2 YFSETQ. V lost 0 bases and J lost 2; bases outside the gene matches: 3. The CDR3 has 16 residues. CDR3 protein: CASSLVGTGVTDTQYF. The CDR3 DNA follows: TGCGCCAGCAGCTTGGTGGGGACAGGGGTCACAGATACGCAGTATTTT.

In DNA form, the CDR3 reads TGTGCCAGCAGCCCGACGGGGGGCACTGAAGCTTTCTTT. Amino acid sequence: CASSPTGGTEAFF. The chain links TRBV11-3 to TRBJ1-1, with D maybe TRBD1 (5 bases). The ends were cut back, 5 bases at V and 4 bases at J, with 11 bases in the middle. Germline V gene sequence: CDR1 SGHNT, CDR2 YENEEA. The CDR3 is made up of 13 amino acids.

The CDR3 DNA reads as TGTGCCTGGAGTTTCCTCACAGGGGTGGACTATGGCTACACCTTC. Residues: CAWSFLTGVDYGYTF. The rearrangement uses TRBV30 and TRBJ1-2; TRBD1 matches at 7 bases. The germline V gene has CDR1 GTSNPN and CDR2 SVGIG (reference sequence). V shed 2 bases, J shed 3 bases, and the junction held 9 bases outside the gene matches. This CDR3 is built from 15 residues. Supplemented by reference TRBV30 and TRBJ1-2, the full variable domain reads SQTIHQWPATLVQPVGSPLSLECTVEGTSNPNLYWYRQAAGRGLQLLFYSVGIGQISSEVPQNLSASRPQDRQFILSSKKLLLSDSGFYLCAWSFLTGVDYGYTFGSGTRLTVV.

Only one count was recorded for this clone. The rearrangement joins TRBV7-2 to TRBJ2-2; tentatively, D is TRBD2 (6 bases). Germline CDR1 SGHTA, CDR2 FQGNSA. Between the trimmed V and J ends, which lost 8 bases and 1 base, there was a span of 11 bases. The CDR3 has 14 residues. This chain's CDR3 is CASRGNWNTGELFF. As DNA, the CDR3 is TGTGCCAGCCGGGGGAATTGGAACACCGGGGAGCTGTTTTTT.